This TCR beta chain was recovered during a study of shared clonotypes between healthy human individuals. Concerning this clone itself: The antigen remains unidentified. At the DNA level, this CDR3 is encoded by other sequences in the same sample as well.

Regarding the study as a whole: Generation probabilities of non-shared clonotypes were lower (relative to those shared by all four donors).

This CDR3 comprises 13 residues. V was cut by 3 bases and J by 6 bases, with 11 bases left in between. Per the germline V gene, CDR1 is SGHDN and CDR2 is FVKESK. For every subset, genomic DNA was evenly distributed across several immunoSEQ plates. TCRdb's table, derived via immunoSEQ multiplex PCR, lists solely in-frame clones and lacks some. The table records about 110,000 clones, about 63% of them present only once. The chain combines TRBV14 with TRBJ1-2; D uncertain. The sequenced sample was memory CD8+ T cells sorted from blood. Subset reported: CD45RO+ cells pooled with CCR7-negative TemRA cells. This TCR came from a woman in her 30s in good health. CDR3 amino acids: CASSQVGIHGYTF. As DNA, the CDR3 is TGTGCCAGCAGCCAGGTGGGGATTCATGGCTACACCTTC.